The 23 T cell receptor beta chains reported below all come from one sample, sequenced in a study of blood T cell repertoires in COVID-19. Sequencing used immunoSEQ multiplex PCR; TCRdb keeps in-frame clones, though not all of them. The table records 200,000 to 250,000 clones, under 85% of them present only once. The specimen was PBMCs or T cells enriched from blood (not recorded which). The receptor set was obtained from a man aged 55-75 years who had recovered from COVID-19.

This clone has just one count. The chain is built from TRBV5-1 and TRBJ2-1; tentatively, D is TRBD1 (5 bases). Germline V gene lookup returns CDR1 SGHRS and CDR2 YFSETQ. V dropped 4 bases and J dropped 6 bases, with 8 bases sitting between them. CDR3 size: 12 residues. CDR3 amino acids: CASSTDSNEQFF. DNA for the CDR3: TGCGCCAGCAGCACCGACAGCAATGAGCAGTTCTTC.

The J gene is TRBJ2-2, the V gene TRBV2, with 8 bases that match TRBD1. J was trimmed by 4 bases and V by 6 bases; bases with no gene match: 7. Per germline, CDR1 SNHLY and CDR2 FYNNEI. The CDR3 has 15 amino acids. CDR3 DNA sequence: TGTGCCAGCAGCGCCGCGGGACAGGCCACCGGGGAGCTGTTTTTT. It translates to CASSAAGQATGELFF.

The CDR3 protein is CSVRRQGNYGYTF. DNA of the CDR3: TGCAGCGTGAGACGACAGGGTAACTATGGCTACACCTTC. The V call is TRBV29-1, the J call TRBJ1-2; 7 bases line up with TRBD1. After removal of 6 bases from V and 1 base from J, the junction contained 5 bases not matched to a gene. CDR3 length: 13 residues. From germline, CDR1 is SQVTM and CDR2 ANQGSEA.

The chain recombines TRBV19 with TRBJ2-2; the match to TRBD1 covers 7 bases. The CDR3 is made up of 14 amino acids. Germline V gives CDR1 LNHDA, CDR2 SQIVND (reference sequence). The V segment lost 8 bases and the J segment 7 bases; nucleotides outside the gene matches: 10. The DNA for the CDR3 is TGTGCCAGTCGAGGAAAGGGGGCCATCGGGGAGCTGTTTTTT. Protein sequence: CASRGKGAIGELFF.

The gene calls are TRBV5-1 and TRBJ1-2; 7 nucleotides agree with TRBD1. The length of the CDR3 is 14 residues. Per the germline V gene, CDR1 is SGHRS and CDR2 is YFSETQ. Losses at the gene ends were 4 bases for V and 3 bases for J; bases not matched to a gene: 6. CDR3 DNA sequence: TGCGCCAGCAGCGACAGGGCCTTTCACTATGGCTACACCTTC. Its protein product is CASSDRAFHYGYTF.

This chain connects TRBV24-1 to TRBJ1-2; TRBD1 matches at 7 bases. CDR1 and CDR2 from the germline V gene are KGHDR and SFDVKD. CDR3 length: 12 residues. The J segment lost 6 bases and the V segment lost 4 bases, leaving 1 base of the junction unmatched. The CDR3 sequence is CATSETGDGYTF. CDR3 nucleotide sequence: TGTGCCACCAGTGAAACAGGGGATGGCTACACCTTC.

This clone occurred once. The rearrangement joins TRBV18 to TRBJ1-1; 7 bases agree with TRBD1. Trimming removed 1 base from V and 0 bases from J; junction bases left unmatched: 2. The CDR3 is 15 residues long. Germline lookup yields CDR1 KGHSH and CDR2 LQKENI. The CDR3 sequence: CASSPLGTVNTEAFF. The CDR3 coding sequence is TGTGCCAGCTCACCACTGGGGACAGTGAACACTGAAGCTTTCTTT. Looking up the rest from reference TRBV18 and TRBJ1-1 gives the full variable domain: NAGVMQNPRHLVRRRGQEARLRCSPMKGHSHVYWYRQLPEEGLKFMVYLQKENIIDESGMPKERFSAEFPKEGPSILRIQQVVRGDSAAYFCASSPLGTVNTEAFFGQGTRLTVV.

V and J are TRBV18 and TRBJ1-1, with D uncertain. The ends were cut back, 0 bases at V and 3 bases at J, with 8 bases in the middle. Per the germline V gene, CDR1 is KGHSH and CDR2 is LQKENI. This CDR3 region has 14 residues. The CDR3 sequence: CASSPPFRDTEAFF. DNA for the CDR3: TGTGCCAGCTCACCACCCTTTCGAGACACTGAAGCTTTCTTT.

This clone has only one observation. The genes are TRBV9 and TRBJ2-2; unclear D gene. The length of the CDR3 is 14 residues. Trimming removed 0 bases from V and 5 bases from J, with 8 bases in between. Germline CDR1 is SGDLS and CDR2 is YYNGEE. CDR3 bases: TGTGCCAGCAGCGTAGAAACAGAGACCGGGGAGCTGTTTTTT. Translation gives CASSVETETGELFF. Using reference TRBV9 and TRBJ2-2 for the parts outside the CDR3, the full variable domain is DSGVTQTPKHLITATGQRVTLRCSPRSGDLSVYWYQQSLDQGLQFLIQYYNGEERAKGNILERFSAQQFPDLHSELNLSSLELGDSALYFCASSVETETGELFFGEGSRLTVL.

The chain has TRBV7-2 and TRBJ1-5; 9 bases are a match to TRBD1. This CDR3 contains 15 residues. Germline V gives CDR1 SGHTA, CDR2 FQGNSA. The trim removed 5 bases at V and 4 bases at J, leaving 6 bases unmatched. DNA for the CDR3: TGTGCCAGCAGCCTCCTGGGGACAGGGAATCAGCCCCAGCATTTT. Translation gives CASSLLGTGNQPQHF.

The V and J genes are TRBV19 and TRBJ2-5, with 8 nucleotides matching TRBD1. The CDR3 loop spans 17 amino acids. J lost 10 bases, V lost 6 bases, and 22 bases had no gene match. Germline assignment: CDR1 LNHDA and CDR2 SQIVND (reference sequence). The CDR3 bases are TGTGCCAGTAGACCCCTCGACCGGGACAGGCAGTCAGGTGACCAGTACTTC. This sequence encodes CASRPLDRDRQSGDQYF.

The gene calls are TRBV7-2 and TRBJ1-3; D remains ambiguous. The CDR3 has 16 amino acids. The germline gives CDR1 SGHTA, CDR2 FQGNSA. The ends were cut back, 0 bases at V and 0 bases at J, with 9 bases in the middle. DNA for the CDR3: TGTGCCAGCAGCTTAGCGTCCCTAAGCTCTGGAAACACCATATATTTT. Translated, it gives CASSLASLSSGNTIYF.

As regards this clone: Other DNA sequences within the sample encode an identical CDR3. The rearrangement uses TRBV7-8 and TRBJ2-2; maybe TRBD1 (6 bases). Germline V gene data show CDR1 as SGHVS and CDR2 as FQNEAQ. CDR3 size: 15 residues. The V and J ends lost 6 bases and 0 bases respectively, with 11 bases between them. The CDR3: CASSFRDTNTGELFF. DNA for the CDR3: TGTGCCAGCAGTTTCCGGGACACGAACACCGGGGAGCTGTTTTTT.

The chain is built from TRBV5-6 and TRBJ2-3; 8 positions match TRBD1. CDR3 length: 16 residues. Germline trimming cut 1 base from V and 3 bases from J; bases unmatched to any gene: 7. Germline CDR1 reads SGHDT; CDR2 reads YYEEEE. The CDR3 sequence: CASSLPDRGRTDTQYF. The CDR3 bases are TGTGCCAGCAGCTTGCCCGACAGGGGTCGGACAGATACGCAGTATTTT.

CDR3 nucleotides: TGTGCCAGTACAGGGAGGTCCTACAATGAGCAGTTCTTC. Translated, it gives CASTGRSYNEQFF. This chain links TRBV19 with TRBJ2-1, with TRBD2 as a possible D gene (6 bases). This CDR3 has 13 residues. From germline, CDR1 is LNHDA and CDR2 SQIVND (reference sequence). V was cut by 7 bases and J by 1 base, with 8 bases left in between.

The chain combines TRBV7-6 with TRBJ2-3; D unclear. The V end was cut by 5 bases, the J end by 4 bases, with 10 bases between. Looked up from germline, CDR1 is SGHVS and CDR2 is FNYEAQ. The CDR3 spans 13 residues. CDR3 coding DNA: TGTGCCAGCAGCGTCAAGCTGGCAGATACGCAGTATTTT. As protein: CASSVKLADTQYF.

The chain recombines TRBV24-1 with TRBJ2-4, with D perhaps matching TRBD2 (5 bases). There are 14 residues in the CDR3. Germline values: CDR1 KGHDR, CDR2 SFDVKD. V lost 4 bases to trimming and J lost 8 bases, with 14 bases between them. The CDR3 bases are TGTGCCACCAGTGACCCCGGGAAGGGAGACATTCAGTACTTC. Protein: CATSDPGKGDIQYF.

The table lists this clone with a count of one. This rearrangement joins TRBV19 to TRBJ1-5; 8 bases are shared with TRBD1. The germline gives CDR1 LNHDA, CDR2 SQIVND (reference sequence). The CDR3 is 16 residues long. V trimming: 6 bases; J trimming: 0 bases; junction bases outside the gene matches: 7. The CDR3 is CASRDRVGYSNQPQHF. CDR3 DNA sequence: TGTGCCAGTAGGGACAGGGTCGGTTATAGCAATCAGCCCCAGCATTTT.

The rearrangement uses TRBV28 and TRBJ1-2, with TRBD1 matching over 7 bases. Germline loops: CDR1 MDHEN, CDR2 SYDVKM. This CDR3 spans 14 amino acids. V dropped 2 bases and J dropped 4; count of bases not matched to a gene: 4. The CDR3 region is CASSLADRVYGYTF. CDR3 coding DNA: TGTGCCAGCAGTTTAGCAGACAGGGTCTATGGCTACACCTTC.

The table lists this clone with a few counts. The chain has TRBV3-1 (or the pseudogene TRBV3-2) and TRBJ1-6, with D maybe TRBD1 (5 bases). V was clipped by 1 base and J by 8 bases, with 12 bases between them. The CDR3 covers 15 residues. Germline V gene lookup returns CDR1 LGHDT and CDR2 YNNKEL (reference sequence). The CDR3 DNA follows: TGTGCCAGCAGCCAAGCCCAGGGCTACGATTCACCCCTCCACTTT. It translates to CASSQAQGYDSPLHF.

The CDR3, as DNA: TGTGCCACCACCAAGACAGAATACACTGAAGCTTTCTTT. Residues: CATTKTEYTEAFF. The gene calls are TRBV15 and TRBJ1-1; D is possibly TRBD1 (5 bases). V was cut by 7 bases and J by 3 bases, with 12 bases left in between. Germline CDR1 reads LNHNV; CDR2 reads YYDKDF (reference sequence). This CDR3 spans 13 amino acids.

Only one count was recorded for this clone. This chain's CDR3 is CASSLDSRSYEQYF. DNA of the CDR3: TGCGCCAGCAGCTTGGACAGCAGGTCCTACGAGCAGTACTTC. The genes are TRBV5-1 and TRBJ2-7; unclear D gene. The CDR3 has 14 amino acids. The V gene's germline CDR1 is SGHRS and CDR2 YFSETQ. V lost 0 bases and J lost 1, with 8 bases in between.

DNA for the CDR3: TGTGCCAGCAGCCCATCGGCAGGGGTGTACGAGCAGTACTTC. This translates into CASSPSAGVYEQYF. This chain connects TRBV3-1 (or the pseudogene TRBV3-2) to TRBJ2-7; D might be TRBD1 (6 bases). The CDR3 length is 14 residues. Germline-derived CDR1 and CDR2 are LGHDT and YNNKEL (reference sequence). Trimming stripped 4 bases from V and 4 bases from J, with 14 bases between.